This T cell receptor beta chain was retrieved from a study of glioma-infiltrating T cells after dendritic cell vaccination. Looking at the study overall: Between about 2003 and 2012, patients got autologous tumor lysate-pulsed dendritic cell vaccines.

CDR3 length equals 17 residues. The germline V gene encodes CDR1 SGHRS and CDR2 YFSETQ. V lost 0 bases to trimming and J lost 8 bases, with 23 bases between them. Data came from immunoSEQ multiplex PCR; TCRdb stores just in-frame clones and leaves some out. The table shows around 37,000 clones, with just under 85% occurring only once. This chain connects TRBV5-1 to TRBJ1-1; the D is unclear. The clonotype comes from a human donor with glioblastoma. The material was blood, obtained before dendritic cell vaccination. CDR3 DNA sequence: TGCGCCAGCAGCTTGGCCTTCCGCGGGGAGGCGAACGGGGAAGCTTTCTTT. Protein product: CASSLAFRGEANGEAFF.